This T cell receptor (beta chain) comes out of a study of post-analysis software for immune sequencing data. Study summary: Progressive-relapsing, secondary progressive and relapsing-remitting multiple sclerosis were among the disease courses included.

This clonotype turned up a few times. The antigen remains unidentified. The study's findings and limits: Elevated frequency relative to controls characterized 4 or 5 TRBV segments in patients, TRBV5-6, TRBV5-1 and TRBV20-1 among them. When the samples were clustered directly with F measure, those that had been prepared in the same batch showed strong co-clustering. Normalized Chao1 diversity was significantly lower in multiple sclerosis patients than in controls.

Presence of unique molecular identifiers characterized the TCR beta cDNA libraries. Yield was roughly 0.5 million cDNA molecules from approximately 0.91 to 9.4 million T cells. A single record per CDR3 protein comes from TCRdb applying MiXCR to the PCR reads. The table shows hundreds of thousands of distinct CDR3 sequences, with approximately 38% occurring only once. Trimming removed 5 bases at V and 0 bases at J, with 10 bases between. CDR3 length: 14 amino acids. V usage is TRBV12-3 or TRBV12-4 and J usage is TRBJ1-1; no clear D. What was sequenced was blood. The sequence derives from a girl aged 2 to 9 with multiple sclerosis. The CDR3 DNA is TGTGCCAGCAGTAACTTGACACTGAACACTGAAGCTTTCTTT. Its protein product is CASSNLTLNTEAFF.